This entry lists 18 T cell receptor beta chains sequenced from one sample in a study of molecular identifiers for immune sequencing clone quantification. MiXCR, applied by TCRdb to the PCR reads, yields one record per CDR3 protein. The table records about 640,000 distinct CDR3 sequences, 15% to 20% of them present only once. Sequencing input: naive CD8+ T cells from blood, with Jurkat cell RNA spiked in. Subset in this sample: FACS-sorted CD8+CD4-CCR7+CD45RA+ naive T cells. The origin of the receptors is a human donor in good health. Some libraries in this study had Jurkat cell RNA spiked in.

Notes on this clonotype: The junction differs from germline at one of its ends, possibly a read error. This sequence joins TRBV5-1 and TRBJ2-2; a possible D gene is TRBD2 (6 bases). The CDR3 loop spans 11 amino acids. CDR1 and CDR2 from the germline V gene are SGHRS and YFSETQ. CDR3 region: CASSLNGGLFF. CDR3 sequence (DNA): TGCGCCAGCAGCTTGAACGGGGGGCTGTTTTTT. Drawing the rest from reference TRBV5-1 and TRBJ2-2, the complete variable domain is KAGVTQTPRYLIKTRGQQVTLSCSPISGHRSVSWYQQTPGQGLQFLFEYFSETQRNKGNFPGRFSGRQFSNSRSEMNVSTLELGDSALYLCASSLNGGLFFGEGSRLTVL.

This clonotype was detected many times. The rearrangement joins TRBV6-6 to TRBJ2-2, with 8 bases aligning to TRBD1. V shed 4 bases, J shed 3 bases, and the junction held 7 bases outside the gene matches. CDR3 size: 16 residues. Germline V gene lookup returns CDR1 MNHNY and CDR2 SVGAGI (reference sequence). Here the CDR3 DNA reads TGTGCCAGCAGTTCGACCGGGACAGGCGACACCGGGGAGCTGTTTTTT. It is translated as CASSSTGTGDTGELFF.

The gene calls are TRBV15 and TRBJ2-1, with D possibly TRBD1 on 6 matching bases. Germline CDR1 reads LNHNV; CDR2 reads YYDKDF (reference sequence). V lost 1 base and J 8 bases, leaving 15 bases between the germline ends. The CDR3 has 15 amino acids. The CDR3 region has the DNA TGTGCCACCAGCAGAGTTCAGGGGAGTATTGATGAGCAGTTCTTC. Its translation: CATSRVQGSIDEQFF. Full variable domain (missing parts from reference TRBV15 and TRBJ2-1): DAMVIQNPRYQVTQFGKPVTLSCSQTLNHNVMYWYQQKSSQAPKLLFHYYDKDFNNEADTPDNFQSRRPNTSFCFLDIRSPGLGDTAMYLCATSRVQGSIDEQFFGPGTRLTVL.

The V gene is TRBV7-8, the J gene TRBJ1-1; D ambiguous. CDR3 length equals 13 residues. V was shortened by 6 bases and J by 1 base, with 9 bases between the two germline ends. The germline V gene encodes CDR1 SGHVS and CDR2 FQNEAQ. The DNA of the CDR3 is TGTGCCAGCAGTGAGTTGAGGAACACTGAAGCTTTCTTT. It yields the protein CASSELRNTEAFF.

This clonotype has a count of ten or more. This rearrangement joins TRBV5-6 to TRBJ1-3; possible D gene TRBD1, 6 bases. V lost 5 bases, J lost 1 base, and 10 bases lay in between. CDR3 length equals 14 residues. Germline loops: CDR1 SGHDT, CDR2 YYEEEE. CDR3 DNA: TGTGCCAGCAGTTTCCAGGGGTCTGGAAACACCATATATTTT. This translates into CASSFQGSGNTIYF. Looking up the rest from reference TRBV5-6 and TRBJ1-3 gives the full variable domain: DAGVTQSPTHLIKTRGQQVTLRCSPKSGHDTVSWYQQALGQGPQFIFQYYEEEERQRGNFPDRFSGHQFPNYSSELNVNALLLGDSALYLCASSFQGSGNTIYFGEGSWLTVV.

A remark on this clonotype: Being one base from a much bigger clone, this may be a read error. The rearrangement uses TRBV12-3 or TRBV12-4 and TRBJ2-2, with TRBD1 identical over 12 bases. The CDR3 spans 15 residues. The CDR3 bases are TGTGCCAGTAGGGGGGACAGGGGGCTGGTCGGGGAGCTGTCTTTT. Its translation is CASRGDRGLVGELSF.

The sample holds many counts of this clonotype. The rearrangement links TRBV6-2 or TRBV6-3 to TRBJ2-7; 8 positions agree with TRBD1. CDR1 MNHEY and CDR2 SVGEGT come from the germline V gene. With 4 bases clipped from V and 7 bases from J, the junction kept 6 bases outside the gene matches. The CDR3 runs to 13 residues. This CDR3 is CASSWTGPGEQYF. For the CDR3, the DNA is TGTGCCAGCAGTTGGACAGGGCCGGGGGAGCAGTACTTC.

V and J are TRBV28 and TRBJ2-2; TRBD2 matches at 7 bases. Trimming took 11 bases from V and 6 from J; bases not matched to a gene: 12. CDR1 and CDR2 from the germline V gene are MDHEN and SYDVKM. CDR3 length equals 14 residues. This CDR3 reads CAGLGGGGSGELFF. CDR3 sequence (DNA): TGTGCCGGACTAGGTGGGGGTGGGTCCGGGGAGCTGTTTTTT.

On this clonotype itself: Since a much larger clone is just one base distant, this may be a read error. The CDR3 does not close with the conserved phenylalanine or tryptophan, likely indicating a read error. This chain joins TRBV3-1 and TRBJ2-3; TRBD2 is a possible D gene (5 bases). V was pared by 3 bases and J by 6 bases, with 19 bases between. The CDR3 is made up of 16 amino acids. Germline assignment: CDR1 LGHDT and CDR2 YNNKEL (reference sequence). The CDR3 reads CASSQSMRDLADTQYL. The CDR3 nucleotides are TGTGCCAGCAGCCAGTCGATGAGGGATTTGGCCGATACGCAGTATCTT.

Notes on this clonotype: This may come from a read error, since a much larger clone is one base off. CDR3 nucleotides: TGTGCCAGCAGCTGGGGGGCTGGCTACGAGCGGTACTTC. Translated, it gives CASSWGAGYERYF. The J gene is TRBJ2-7, the V gene TRBV5-3; the D call may be TRBD1 or TRBD2 (6 bases each). TRBV5-3 has ORF status, its function being uncertain. This CDR3 contains 13 residues.

The chain joins TRBV15 to TRBJ2-7; 10 bases match TRBD1. The CDR3 length is 14 residues. V lost 3 bases and J lost 4; bases outside the gene matches: 3. Germline CDR1 is LNHNV and CDR2 is YYDKDF (reference sequence). CDR3 in amino acids: CATSRPGQGYEQYF. Here the CDR3 DNA reads TGTGCCACCAGCAGGCCGGGACAGGGGTACGAGCAGTACTTC.

Notes on this clonotype: A single base separates this from a much larger clone, so it may be a read error. The chain carries TRBV2 and TRBJ2-5; D remains unclear. This CDR3 is built from 14 residues. Germline V gene data show CDR1 as SNHLY and CDR2 as FYNNEI. CDR3 coding DNA: TGTGCCAGCAGTGATAGTTCTGAGAAAGAGGCCCAGTACTTC. Protein product: CASSDSSEKEAQYF.

In this sample, this clonotype turned up a few times. This chain joins TRBV6-1 and TRBJ1-1, with D uncertain. The CDR3 spans 15 residues. Germline V gene data show CDR1 as MNHNS and CDR2 as SASEGT. Trimming removed 7 bases from V and 0 bases from J, with 15 bases in between. CDR3 region: CASTTLTVLNTEAFF. The CDR3 DNA sequence: TGTGCCAGCACGACCTTAACAGTTCTGAACACTGAAGCTTTCTTT.

The chain couples TRBV2 to TRBJ2-1; D is uncertain. The germline V and J ends were trimmed by 4 bases and 7 bases, with 11 bases remaining between them. Per the germline V gene, CDR1 is SNHLY and CDR2 is FYNNEI. This CDR3 contains 13 residues. This CDR3 reads CASSGPSRNEQFF. CDR3 DNA sequence: TGTGCCAGCAGTGGACCTTCGAGAAATGAGCAGTTCTTC.

This clonotype was recorded a few times. The J gene is TRBJ1-2, the V gene TRBV7-9; TRBD1 is a possible D gene (6 bases). The CDR3 has 15 residues. In germline, CDR1 is SEHNR, CDR2 FQNEAQ (reference sequence). Between the trimmed V and J ends, which lost 5 bases and 4 bases, there was a span of 17 bases. As DNA, the CDR3 is TGTGCCAGCAGCAGCACCCCTACAGGGTTCTATGGCTACACCTTC. Its translation is CASSSTPTGFYGYTF. The entire variable domain, with the rest obtained from reference TRBV7-9 and TRBJ1-2, is as follows: DTGVSQNPRHKITKRGQNVTFRCDPISEHNRLYWYRQTLGQGPEFLTYFQNEAQLEKSRLLSDRFSAERPKGSFSTLEIQRTEQGDSAMYLCASSSTPTGFYGYTFGSGTRLTVV.

The V call is TRBV20-1, the J call TRBJ1-1; 9 bases match TRBD1. The junction had 12 bases not matched to a gene; V was cut back by 6 bases and J by 1 base. Germline CDR1 reads DFQATT; CDR2 reads SNEGSKA (reference sequence). The CDR3 runs 16 residues. The CDR3 reads CSARDREGGPNTEAFF. As DNA, the CDR3 is TGCAGTGCAAGGGACAGGGAGGGCGGTCCGAACACTGAAGCTTTCTTT.

This clonotype has a count of ten or more. The chain is built from TRBV29-1 and TRBJ2-1; D uncertain. Trimming pared 2 bases from V and 1 base from J, leaving 12 bases between. The V gene's germline CDR1 is SQVTM and CDR2 ANQGSEA. The CDR3 runs 15 residues. This chain's CDR3 is CSVEPGTPSYNEQFF. DNA for the CDR3: TGCAGCGTTGAACCCGGTACTCCGTCCTACAATGAGCAGTTCTTC.

There are many counts of this clonotype. The rearrangement uses TRBV28 and TRBJ2-7; unclear D gene. Germline CDR1 reads MDHEN; CDR2 reads SYDVKM. This CDR3 has 14 residues. V was clipped by 2 bases and J by 2 bases, with 10 bases between them. CDR3 bases: TGTGCCAGCAGTTTAGGTCTTCTGGCCTACGAGCAGTACTTC. Its protein is CASSLGLLAYEQYF.